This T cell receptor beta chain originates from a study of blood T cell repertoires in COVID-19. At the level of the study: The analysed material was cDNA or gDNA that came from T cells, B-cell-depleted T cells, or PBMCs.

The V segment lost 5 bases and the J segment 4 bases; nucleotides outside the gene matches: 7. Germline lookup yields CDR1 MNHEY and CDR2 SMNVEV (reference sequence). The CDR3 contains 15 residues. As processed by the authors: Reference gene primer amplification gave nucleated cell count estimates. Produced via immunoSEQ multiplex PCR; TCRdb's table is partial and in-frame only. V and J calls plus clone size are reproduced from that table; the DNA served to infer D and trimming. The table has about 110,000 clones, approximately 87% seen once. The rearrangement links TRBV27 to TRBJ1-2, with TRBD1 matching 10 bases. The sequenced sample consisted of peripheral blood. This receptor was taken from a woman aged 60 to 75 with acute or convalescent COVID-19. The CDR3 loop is CASSPGTGVIYGYTF. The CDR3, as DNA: TGTGCCAGCAGTCCCGGGACAGGGGTTATCTATGGCTACACCTTC.